This TCR beta chain is from a study of blood T cell repertoires in COVID-19. Study background: The origin of the acute and convalescent COVID-19 samples was the United States, Italy and Spain. PBMCs, B-cell-depleted T cells, or T cells were the source of the cDNA or gDNA that made up the material.

In the authors' methods: Estimation of nucleated cell counts relied on the amplification of reference gene primers. The data were produced by immunoSEQ multiplex PCR, yet TCRdb's version contains in-frame clones alone and is incomplete. D and trimming were read from the DNA, whereas the V and J calls and clone size are those reported in that table. The table lists 93,000 or so clones, around 90% of them singletons. Germline V gives CDR1 SNHLY, CDR2 FYNNEI. V lost 8 bases, J lost 3 bases, and 6 bases stayed unmatched. The CDR3 sequence is 13 residues long. This clone was picked up one time. The receptor comes from an older woman with acute or convalescent COVID-19. J is TRBJ2-5 and V is TRBV2, with 7 positions matching TRBD2. The material sequenced was peripheral blood. The CDR3 loop is CASVGGREETQYF. The CDR3 DNA is TGTGCCAGCGTGGGCGGGAGAGAAGAGACCCAGTACTTC. Full variable domain (rest looked up from reference TRBV2 and TRBJ2-5): EPEVTQTPSHQVTQMGQEVILRCVPISNHLYFYWYRQILGQKVEFLVSFYNNEISEKSEIFDDQFSVERPDGSNFTLKIRSTKLEDSAMYFCASVGGREETQYFGPGTRLLVL.